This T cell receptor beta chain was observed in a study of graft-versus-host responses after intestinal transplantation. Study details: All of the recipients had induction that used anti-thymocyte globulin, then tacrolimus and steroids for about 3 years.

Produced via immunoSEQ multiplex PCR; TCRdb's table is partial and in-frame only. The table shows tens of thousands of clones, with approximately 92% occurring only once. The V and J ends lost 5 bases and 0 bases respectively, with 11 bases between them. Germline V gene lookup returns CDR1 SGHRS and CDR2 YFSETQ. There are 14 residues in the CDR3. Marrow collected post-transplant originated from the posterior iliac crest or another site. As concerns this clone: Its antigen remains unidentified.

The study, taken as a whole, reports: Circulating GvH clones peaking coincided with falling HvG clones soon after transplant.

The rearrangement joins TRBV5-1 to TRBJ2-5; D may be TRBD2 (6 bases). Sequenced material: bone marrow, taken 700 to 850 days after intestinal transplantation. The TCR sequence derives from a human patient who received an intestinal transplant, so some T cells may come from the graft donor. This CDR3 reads CASRLAVYQETQYF. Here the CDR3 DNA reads TGCGCCAGCAGATTAGCGGTGTACCAAGAGACCCAGTACTTC.